This T cell receptor beta chain was sequenced during a study of molecular identifiers for immune sequencing clone quantification. This clonotype showed up many times. Bulk TCR libraries used previously described methods and listed TCR primers. TCRdb processed the PCR reads anew with MiXCR; each CDR3 protein has one entry. The sample consists of about 640,000 distinct CDR3 sequences, about 20% of them appearing once. Sample: naive CD8+ T cells from blood, with Jurkat cell RNA spiked in. Described subset: FACS-sorted CD8+CD4-CCR7+CD45RA+ naive T cells. This TCR came from a human donor in good health. Some libraries in this study had Jurkat cell RNA spiked in.

The CDR3 DNA reads as TGTGCCAGCAGTTTAGGCGGGACAGGCACCGGGGAGCTGTTTTTT. It translates to CASSLGGTGTGELFF. J is TRBJ2-2 and V is TRBV12-3 or TRBV12-4, with TRBD1 identical over 8 bases. The V segment lost 1 base and the J segment 4 bases; nucleotides outside the gene matches: 2. The CDR3 sequence is 15 residues long.